The rows below give T cell receptor beta chains drawn from one sample of a study of neoadjuvant anti-PD-1 for oral cavity cancer. The method was immunoSEQ multiplex PCR; TCRdb's version includes in-frame clones alone and lacks a portion of them. Here the sample spans 8,300 or so clones, 55% to 75% being singletons. Sample: PBMCs, taken after nivolumab (anti-PD-1) treatment. These receptors came from a person between 40 and 85 years old with oral cavity squamous cell carcinoma. Both conserved end residues are part of each CDR3. The order of the fields is V gene, J gene, clone size, D gene, CDR3 length, CDR3 protein, CDR3 DNA. D genes are given only for firm matches. The size field is filled for only some rows; it gives once, few, many or a size class.

V gene: TRBV7-9
J gene: TRBJ2-1
clone size: .
D gene: TRBD2
CDR3 length: 17
CDR3 protein: CASSFRTSGGKRNEQFF
CDR3 DNA: TGTGCCAGCAGCTTTAGGACTAGCGGGGGTAAACGGAATGAGCAGTTCTTC

V gene: TRBV5-1
J gene: TRBJ2-5
clone size: .
D gene: TRBD1
CDR3 length: 15
CDR3 protein: CASSLDRGLGETQYF
CDR3 DNA: TGCGCCAGCAGTTTAGACAGGGGGCTGGGAGAGACCCAGTACTTC

V gene: TRBV28
J gene: TRBJ2-4
clone size: .
D gene: .
CDR3 length: 13
CDR3 protein: CASQRIAKNIQYF
CDR3 DNA: TGTGCCAGCCAGCGGATAGCCAAAAACATTCAGTACTTC

V gene: TRBV9
J gene: TRBJ1-1
clone size: once
D gene: .
CDR3 length: 17
CDR3 protein: CASSGPLPGGMSTEAFF
CDR3 DNA: TGTGCCAGCAGCGGCCCTCTCCCGGGGGGGATGAGCACTGAAGCTTTCTTT

V gene: TRBV19
J gene: TRBJ1-4
clone size: .
D gene: .
CDR3 length: 14
CDR3 protein: CASSMTGTNEKLFF
CDR3 DNA: TGTGCCAGTAGTATGACGGGGACTAATGAAAAACTGTTTTTT

V gene: TRBV5-4
J gene: TRBJ2-7
clone size: .
D gene: TRBD2
CDR3 length: 17
CDR3 protein: CASSPGTSGGFSYEQYF
CDR3 DNA: TGTGCCAGCAGCCCCGGGACTAGCGGGGGTTTCTCCTACGAGCAGTACTTC

V gene: TRBV7-2
J gene: TRBJ1-1
clone size: .
D gene: TRBD1
CDR3 length: 15
CDR3 protein: CASSEQQGARTEAFF
CDR3 DNA: TGTGCCAGCAGCGAACAACAGGGGGCGCGCACTGAAGCTTTCTTT

V gene: TRBV6-6
J gene: TRBJ2-2
clone size: once
D gene: .
CDR3 length: 12
CDR3 protein: CATNAFTGELFF
CDR3 DNA: TGTGCCACCAACGCTTTCACCGGGGAGCTGTTTTTT

V gene: TRBV5-6
J gene: TRBJ1-2
clone size: .
D gene: .
CDR3 length: 14
CDR3 protein: CASSLEVRNYGYTF
CDR3 DNA: TGTGCCAGCAGCTTGGAGGTTCGGAACTATGGCTACACCTTC

V gene: TRBV5-8
J gene: TRBJ2-3
clone size: once
D gene: TRBD2
CDR3 length: 17
CDR3 protein: CASSRPASGVRTDTQYF
CDR3 DNA: TGTGCCAGCAGCCGTCCAGCTAGCGGAGTTCGCACAGATACGCAGTATTTT

V gene: TRBV27
J gene: TRBJ1-1
clone size: once
D gene: TRBD1
CDR3 length: 15
CDR3 protein: CASSHNRGQGTEAFF
CDR3 DNA: TGTGCCAGCAGTCACAACAGGGGGCAGGGTACTGAAGCTTTCTTT

V gene: TRBV5-4
J gene: TRBJ2-7
clone size: .
D gene: .
CDR3 length: 13
CDR3 protein: CASSFRDGYEQYF
CDR3 DNA: TGTGCCAGCAGCTTCCGGGACGGATACGAGCAGTACTTC

V gene: TRBV19
J gene: TRBJ1-6
clone size: few
D gene: .
CDR3 length: 15
CDR3 protein: CASSVTGRGTSPLHF
CDR3 DNA: TGTGCCAGTAGTGTGACAGGTAGGGGCACTTCACCCCTCCACTTT

V gene: TRBV10-3
J gene: TRBJ1-1
clone size: once
D gene: .
CDR3 length: 18
CDR3 protein: CAISDPDRAGRVGAEAFF
CDR3 DNA: TGTGCCATCAGTGACCCCGACAGAGCGGGACGGGTAGGGGCTGAAGCTTTCTTT

V gene: TRBV11-2
J gene: TRBJ2-2
clone size: once
D gene: TRBD2
CDR3 length: 17
CDR3 protein: CASSPPGLRLNTGELFF
CDR3 DNA: TGTGCCAGCAGCCCACCGGGACTACGGCTGAACACCGGGGAGCTGTTTTTT

V gene: TRBV19
J gene: TRBJ2-1
clone size: .
D gene: .
CDR3 length: 15
CDR3 protein: CASSGTGLSYNEQFF
CDR3 DNA: TGTGCCAGTAGTGGAACAGGCCTTTCCTACAATGAGCAGTTCTTC

V gene: TRBV6-5
J gene: TRBJ2-5
clone size: .
D gene: .
CDR3 length: 15
CDR3 protein: CASSSVGHKQETQYF
CDR3 DNA: TGTGCCAGCAGTTCCGTAGGACACAAACAAGAGACCCAGTACTTC

V gene: TRBV5-5
J gene: TRBJ2-1
clone size: once
D gene: .
CDR3 length: 17
CDR3 protein: CASSYQTPGSSYNEQFF
CDR3 DNA: TGTGCCAGCAGCTACCAAACTCCAGGGAGCTCCTACAATGAGCAGTTCTTC

V gene: TRBV28
J gene: TRBJ1-2
clone size: few
D gene: .
CDR3 length: 12
CDR3 protein: CASSSGPPGYTF
CDR3 DNA: TGTGCCAGCAGTTCAGGCCCTCCCGGCTACACCTTC

V gene: TRBV7-2
J gene: TRBJ2-3
clone size: .
D gene: .
CDR3 length: 15
CDR3 protein: CASSLLRGSTDTQYF
CDR3 DNA: TGTGCCAGCAGCTTGTTGAGGGGGAGCACAGATACGCAGTATTTT

V gene: TRBV5-1
J gene: TRBJ2-7
clone size: .
D gene: .
CDR3 length: 13
CDR3 protein: CASSPDGEYEQYF
CDR3 DNA: TGCGCCAGCAGCCCGGACGGGGAATACGAGCAGTACTTC

V gene: TRBV9
J gene: TRBJ1-3
clone size: once
D gene: .
CDR3 length: 16
CDR3 protein: CASSVAGASSGNTIYF
CDR3 DNA: TGTGCCAGCAGCGTAGCGGGGGCCTCCTCTGGAAACACCATATATTTT

V gene: TRBV27
J gene: TRBJ1-5
clone size: once
D gene: .
CDR3 length: 13
CDR3 protein: CASSFESNQPQHF
CDR3 DNA: TGTGCCAGCAGTTTCGAGAGCAATCAGCCCCAGCATTTT

V gene: TRBV18
J gene: TRBJ2-2
clone size: .
D gene: .
CDR3 length: 12
CDR3 protein: CASSLSTGELFF
CDR3 DNA: TGTGCCAGCTCACTGAGCACCGGGGAGCTGTTTTTT

V gene: TRBV6-5
J gene: TRBJ2-7
clone size: few
D gene: TRBD1
CDR3 length: 15
CDR3 protein: CASSYSPDRGGEQYF
CDR3 DNA: TGTGCCAGCAGTTATTCCCCGGACAGGGGAGGCGAGCAGTACTTC

V gene: TRBV9
J gene: TRBJ2-2
clone size: .
D gene: TRBD1
CDR3 length: 15
CDR3 protein: CASSVVEGATGELFF
CDR3 DNA: TGTGCCAGCAGCGTAGTTGAGGGGGCGACCGGGGAGCTGTTTTTT

V gene: TRBV5-4
J gene: TRBJ1-6
clone size: few
D gene: .
CDR3 length: 15
CDR3 protein: CASSLDMAGNSPLHF
CDR3 DNA: TGTGCCAGCAGCTTGGATATGGCAGGGAATTCACCCCTCCACTTT

V gene: TRBV7-9
J gene: TRBJ1-1
clone size: .
D gene: .
CDR3 length: 16
CDR3 protein: CASSLALAGVDTEAFF
CDR3 DNA: TGTGCCAGCAGCTTAGCGCTAGCAGGGGTTGACACTGAAGCTTTCTTT

V gene: TRBV19
J gene: TRBJ1-4
clone size: once
D gene: TRBD1
CDR3 length: 11
CDR3 protein: CASRQGEKLFF
CDR3 DNA: TGTGCCAGTAGACAGGGGGAAAAACTGTTTTTT

V gene: TRBV15
J gene: TRBJ1-4
clone size: .
D gene: .
CDR3 length: 15
CDR3 protein: CATSQDLGTGEKLFF
CDR3 DNA: TGTGCCACCAGCCAAGACCTGGGAACGGGTGAAAAACTGTTTTTT

V gene: TRBV11-2
J gene: TRBJ2-1
clone size: .
D gene: .
CDR3 length: 12
CDR3 protein: CASSPDGNEQFF
CDR3 DNA: TGTGCCAGCAGCCCAGACGGCAATGAGCAGTTCTTC

V gene: TRBV4-3
J gene: TRBJ2-3
clone size: .
D gene: TRBD2
CDR3 length: 14
CDR3 protein: CASSQRLAGDTQYF
CDR3 DNA: TGCGCCAGCAGCCAAAGACTAGCGGGGGATACGCAGTATTTT

V gene: TRBV5-6
J gene: TRBJ2-3
clone size: .
D gene: .
CDR3 length: 16
CDR3 protein: CASSLLADSSTDTQYF
CDR3 DNA: TGTGCCAGCAGCTTGTTGGCAGACTCTAGCACAGATACGCAGTATTTT

V gene: TRBV27
J gene: TRBJ2-3
clone size: .
D gene: .
CDR3 length: 16
CDR3 protein: CASAPRMLRSTVTQYF
CDR3 DNA: TGTGCCAGTGCACCCCGGATGCTACGCAGTACGGTTACGCAGTATTTT

V gene: TRBV10-3
J gene: TRBJ2-7
clone size: .
D gene: .
CDR3 length: 17
CDR3 protein: CAISESDSLKPLGEQYF
CDR3 DNA: TGTGCCATCAGTGAGTCGGACAGCCTGAAACCGTTAGGCGAGCAGTACTTC

V gene: TRBV30
J gene: TRBJ2-3
clone size: once
D gene: TRBD2
CDR3 length: 15
CDR3 protein: CAWNRASGGAITQYF
CDR3 DNA: TGTGCCTGGAATCGGGCTAGCGGGGGGGCCATCACGCAGTATTTT

V gene: TRBV7-2
J gene: TRBJ1-1
clone size: .
D gene: .
CDR3 length: 13
CDR3 protein: CASSFSGKYEAFF
CDR3 DNA: TGTGCCAGCAGCTTTTCCGGGAAATATGAAGCTTTCTTT

V gene: TRBV6-1
J gene: TRBJ2-7
clone size: .
D gene: .
CDR3 length: 15
CDR3 protein: CASRTQVRVPYEQYF
CDR3 DNA: TGTGCCAGCAGAACTCAGGTTCGGGTCCCCTACGAGCAGTACTTC

V gene: TRBV4-2
J gene: TRBJ1-2
clone size: .
D gene: TRBD1
CDR3 length: 13
CDR3 protein: CASSKGQSYGYTF
CDR3 DNA: TGTGCCAGCAGCAAGGGACAGAGCTATGGCTACACCTTC

V gene: TRBV6-4
J gene: TRBJ2-3
clone size: .
D gene: TRBD1
CDR3 length: 14
CDR3 protein: CASSGTGGTDTQYF
CDR3 DNA: TGTGCCAGCAGTGGAACAGGGGGCACAGATACGCAGTATTTT

V gene: TRBV5-1
J gene: TRBJ1-3
clone size: .
D gene: .
CDR3 length: 14
CDR3 protein: CASSLGDSGNTIYF
CDR3 DNA: TGCGCCAGCAGCTTGGGGGACTCTGGAAACACCATATATTTT

V gene: TRBV9
J gene: TRBJ2-2
clone size: .
D gene: TRBD2
CDR3 length: 15
CDR3 protein: CASSAPGLNTGELFF
CDR3 DNA: TGTGCCAGCAGCGCCCCGGGACTAAACACCGGGGAGCTGTTTTTT

V gene: TRBV5-1
J gene: TRBJ1-1
clone size: few
D gene: TRBD1
CDR3 length: 14
CDR3 protein: CASKQWTGDPEAFF
CDR3 DNA: TGCGCCAGCAAACAGTGGACAGGGGACCCTGAAGCTTTCTTT

V gene: TRBV27
J gene: TRBJ1-2
clone size: .
D gene: .
CDR3 length: 13
CDR3 protein: CASSTTTNYGYTF
CDR3 DNA: TGTGCCAGCAGTACGACAACTAACTATGGCTACACCTTC

V gene: TRBV4-1
J gene: TRBJ1-2
clone size: .
D gene: TRBD1
CDR3 length: 14
CDR3 protein: CASSQRTGNYGYTF
CDR3 DNA: TGCGCCAGCAGCCAACGGACAGGGAACTATGGCTACACCTTC

V gene: TRBV27
J gene: TRBJ1-2
clone size: .
D gene: .
CDR3 length: 15
CDR3 protein: CATRPAGGTNYGYTF
CDR3 DNA: TGTGCCACCAGACCAGCGGGGGGAACGAACTATGGCTACACCTTC

V gene: TRBV9
J gene: TRBJ2-4
clone size: .
D gene: .
CDR3 length: 13
CDR3 protein: CASSPQGRDIQYF
CDR3 DNA: TGTGCCAGCAGCCCACAGGGCCGGGACATTCAGTACTTC

V gene: TRBV9
J gene: TRBJ2-3
clone size: .
D gene: .
CDR3 length: 14
CDR3 protein: CASSYGYNTDTQYF
CDR3 DNA: TGTGCCAGCAGCTACGGATATAACACAGATACGCAGTATTTT